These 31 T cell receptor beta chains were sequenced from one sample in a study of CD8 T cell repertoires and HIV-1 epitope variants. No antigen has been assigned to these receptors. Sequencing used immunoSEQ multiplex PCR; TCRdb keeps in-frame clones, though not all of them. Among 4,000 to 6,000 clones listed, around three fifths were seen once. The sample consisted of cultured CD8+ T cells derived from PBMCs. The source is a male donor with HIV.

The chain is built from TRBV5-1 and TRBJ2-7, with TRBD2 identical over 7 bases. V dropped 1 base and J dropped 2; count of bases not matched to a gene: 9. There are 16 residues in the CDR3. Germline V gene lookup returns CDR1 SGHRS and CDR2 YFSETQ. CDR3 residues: CASSLNNQRDAYEQYF. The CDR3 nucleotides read TGCGCCAGCAGCTTGAACAACCAGCGGGACGCCTACGAGCAGTACTTC.

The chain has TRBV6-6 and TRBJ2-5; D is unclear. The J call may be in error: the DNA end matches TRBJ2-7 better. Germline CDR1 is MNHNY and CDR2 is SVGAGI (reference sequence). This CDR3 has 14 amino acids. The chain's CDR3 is CASRQTETAYEQYF. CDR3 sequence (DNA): TGTGCCAGCCGGCAGACGGAGACGGCCTACGAGCAGTACTTC.

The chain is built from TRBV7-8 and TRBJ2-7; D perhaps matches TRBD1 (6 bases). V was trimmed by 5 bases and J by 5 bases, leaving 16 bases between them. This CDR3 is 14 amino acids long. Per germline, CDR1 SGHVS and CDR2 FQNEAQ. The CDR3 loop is CASSPTRGIDEQYF. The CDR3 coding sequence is TGTGCCAGCAGCCCAACGAGGGGGATCGACGAGCAGTACTTC.

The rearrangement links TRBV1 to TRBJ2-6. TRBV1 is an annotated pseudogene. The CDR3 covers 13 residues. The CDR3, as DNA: TGCACCAGCAGGCAAAGTCGGGCCAACGTCCTGACTTTC. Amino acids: CTSRQSRANVLTF.

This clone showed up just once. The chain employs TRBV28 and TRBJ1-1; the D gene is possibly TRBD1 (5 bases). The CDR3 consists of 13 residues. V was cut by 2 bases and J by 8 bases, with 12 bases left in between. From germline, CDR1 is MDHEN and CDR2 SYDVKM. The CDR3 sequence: CASSLNRKVEAFF. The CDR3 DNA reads TGTGCCAGCAGTTTAAACAGGAAGGTGGAAGCTTTCTTT.

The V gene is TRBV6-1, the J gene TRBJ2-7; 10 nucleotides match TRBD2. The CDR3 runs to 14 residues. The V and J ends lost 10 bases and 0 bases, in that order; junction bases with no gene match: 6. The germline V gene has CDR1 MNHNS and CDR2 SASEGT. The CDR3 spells CANGGTSDSYEQYF. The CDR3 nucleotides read TGTGCCAACGGAGGGACTAGCGACTCCTACGAGCAGTACTTC.

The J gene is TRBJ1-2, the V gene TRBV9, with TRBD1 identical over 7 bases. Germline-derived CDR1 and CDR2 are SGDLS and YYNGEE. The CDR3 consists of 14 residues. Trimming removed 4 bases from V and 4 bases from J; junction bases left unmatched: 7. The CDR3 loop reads CASSRGQAAYGYTF. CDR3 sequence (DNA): TGTGCCAGCAGCCGAGGACAGGCGGCCTATGGCTACACCTTC.

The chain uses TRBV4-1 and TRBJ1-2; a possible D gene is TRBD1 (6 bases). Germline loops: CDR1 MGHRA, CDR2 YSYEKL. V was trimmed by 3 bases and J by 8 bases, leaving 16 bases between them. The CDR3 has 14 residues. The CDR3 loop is CASSQSGGAGGYTF. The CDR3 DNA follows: TGCGCCAGCAGCCAGAGCGGGGGGGCAGGCGGCTACACCTTC.

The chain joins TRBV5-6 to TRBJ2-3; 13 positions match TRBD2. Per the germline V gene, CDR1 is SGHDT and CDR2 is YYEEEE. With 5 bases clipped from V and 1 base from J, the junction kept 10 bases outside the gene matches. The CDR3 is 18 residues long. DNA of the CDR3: TGTGCCAGCAGTGCTGGACTAGCGGGAGCGTGGGGCACAGATACGCAGTATTTT. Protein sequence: CASSAGLAGAWGTDTQYF.

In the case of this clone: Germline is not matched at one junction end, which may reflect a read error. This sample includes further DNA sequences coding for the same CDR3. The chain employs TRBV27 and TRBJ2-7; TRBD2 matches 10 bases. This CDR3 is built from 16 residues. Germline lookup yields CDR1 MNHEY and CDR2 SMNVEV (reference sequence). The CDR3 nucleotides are TGTGCTAGCAGTTTATGGCCAGCGGGACTAGCGTGGGAGCAGTACTTC. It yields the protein CASSLWPAGLAWEQYF.

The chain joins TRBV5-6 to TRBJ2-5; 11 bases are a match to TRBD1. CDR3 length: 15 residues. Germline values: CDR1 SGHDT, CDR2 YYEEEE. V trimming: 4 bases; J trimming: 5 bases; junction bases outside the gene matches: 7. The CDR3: CASSPPDRGLETQYF. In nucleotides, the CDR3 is TGTGCCAGCAGCCCACCGGACAGGGGGCTCGAGACCCAGTACTTC.

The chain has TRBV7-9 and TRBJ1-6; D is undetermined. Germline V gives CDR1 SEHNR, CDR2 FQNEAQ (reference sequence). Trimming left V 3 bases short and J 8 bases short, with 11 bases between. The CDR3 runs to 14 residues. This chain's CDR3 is CASSFTSGDSPLHF. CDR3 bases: TGTGCCAGCAGCTTTACAAGCGGGGATTCACCCCTCCACTTT.

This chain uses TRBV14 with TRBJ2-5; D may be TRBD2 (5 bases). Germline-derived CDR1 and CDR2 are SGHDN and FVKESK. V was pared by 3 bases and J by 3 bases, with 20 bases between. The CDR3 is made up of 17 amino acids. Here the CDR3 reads CASSHLRGRGQEETQYF. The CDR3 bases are TGTGCCAGCAGCCATTTGAGAGGTCGAGGGCAGGAAGAGACCCAGTACTTC.

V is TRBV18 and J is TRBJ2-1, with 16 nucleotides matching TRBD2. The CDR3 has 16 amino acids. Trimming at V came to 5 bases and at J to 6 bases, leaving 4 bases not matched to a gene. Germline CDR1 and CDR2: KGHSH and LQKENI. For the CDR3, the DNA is TGTGCCAGCTCATCGGGACTAGCGGGGGGGACCAATGAGCAGTTCTTC. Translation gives CASSSGLAGGTNEQFF.

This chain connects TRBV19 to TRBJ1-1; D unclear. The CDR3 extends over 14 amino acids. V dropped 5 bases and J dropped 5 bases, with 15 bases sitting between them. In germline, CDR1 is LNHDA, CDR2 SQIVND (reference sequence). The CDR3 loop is CASSPHSSGTEAFF. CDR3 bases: TGTGCCAGTAGTCCTCACTCCTCGGGTACTGAAGCTTTCTTT.

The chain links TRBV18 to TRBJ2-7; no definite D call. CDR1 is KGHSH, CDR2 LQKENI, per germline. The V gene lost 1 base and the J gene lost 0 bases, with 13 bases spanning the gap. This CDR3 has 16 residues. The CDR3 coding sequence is TGTGCCAGCTCACCACGGGAAACCTCCAGCTCCTACGAGCAGTACTTC. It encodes CASSPRETSSSYEQYF.

CDR3 residues: CASSSTSGSPYNEQFF. The CDR3 DNA sequence: TGTGCCAGCAGTAGCACTAGCGGGAGTCCCTACAATGAGCAGTTCTTC. This rearrangement joins TRBV27 to TRBJ2-1, with 11 bases identical to TRBD2. V was clipped by 5 bases and J by 2 bases; unmatched bases: 5. This CDR3 contains 16 residues. Germline CDR1 and CDR2: MNHEY and SMNVEV (reference sequence).

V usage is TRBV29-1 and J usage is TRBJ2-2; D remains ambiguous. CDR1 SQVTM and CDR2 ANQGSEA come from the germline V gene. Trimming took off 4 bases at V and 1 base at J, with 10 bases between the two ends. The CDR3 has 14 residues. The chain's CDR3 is CSVVGNLNTGELFF. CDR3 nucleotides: TGCAGCGTTGTCGGAAACCTGAACACCGGGGAGCTGTTTTTT.

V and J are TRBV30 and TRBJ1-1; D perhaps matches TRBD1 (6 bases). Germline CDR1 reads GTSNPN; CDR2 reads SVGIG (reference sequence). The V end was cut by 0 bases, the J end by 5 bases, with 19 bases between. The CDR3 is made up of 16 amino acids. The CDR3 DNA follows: TGTGCCTGGAGTGTAGGCTTAGGGGGACTAGATACTGAAGCTTTCTTT. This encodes CAWSVGLGGLDTEAFF.

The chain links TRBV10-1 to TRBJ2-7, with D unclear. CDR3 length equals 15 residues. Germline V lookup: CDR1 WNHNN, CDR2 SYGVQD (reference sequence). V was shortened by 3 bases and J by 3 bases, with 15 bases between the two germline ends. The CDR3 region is CASSDRALLGYEQYF. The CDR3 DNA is TGCGCCAGCAGTGATCGCGCTCTACTGGGCTACGAGCAGTACTTC.

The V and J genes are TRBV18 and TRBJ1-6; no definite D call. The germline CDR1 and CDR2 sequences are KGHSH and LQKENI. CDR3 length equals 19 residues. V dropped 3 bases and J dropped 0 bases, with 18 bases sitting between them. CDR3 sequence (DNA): TGTGCCAGCTCACCGCTATGGGATGATTCAGGCTCCTATAATTCACCCCTCCACTTT. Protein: CASSPLWDDSGSYNSPLHF.

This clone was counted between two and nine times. The CDR3 sequence is CASSERGGTDTQYF. DNA of the CDR3: TGTGCCAGCAGTGAGCGGGGGGGCACAGATACGCAGTATTTT. This rearrangement joins TRBV6-4 to TRBJ2-3; 8 bases are a match to TRBD2. Germline V lookup: CDR1 MRHNA, CDR2 SNTAGT. This CDR3 has 14 amino acids. The V and J ends lost 3 bases and 1 base, in that order; junction bases with no gene match: 0.

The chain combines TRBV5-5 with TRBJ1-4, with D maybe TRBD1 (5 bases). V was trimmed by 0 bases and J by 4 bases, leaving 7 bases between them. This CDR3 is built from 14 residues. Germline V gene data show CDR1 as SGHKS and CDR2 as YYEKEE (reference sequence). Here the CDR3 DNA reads TGTGCCAGCAGCTTGGGGGGCAATAATGAAAAACTGTTTTTT. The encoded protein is CASSLGGNNEKLFF.

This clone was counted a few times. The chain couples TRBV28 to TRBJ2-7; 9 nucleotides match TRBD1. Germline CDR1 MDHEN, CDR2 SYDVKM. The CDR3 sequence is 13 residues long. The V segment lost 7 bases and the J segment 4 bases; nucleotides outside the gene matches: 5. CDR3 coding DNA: TGTGCCAGCATCGGGACAGGGAATTACGAGCAGTACTTC. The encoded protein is CASIGTGNYEQYF.

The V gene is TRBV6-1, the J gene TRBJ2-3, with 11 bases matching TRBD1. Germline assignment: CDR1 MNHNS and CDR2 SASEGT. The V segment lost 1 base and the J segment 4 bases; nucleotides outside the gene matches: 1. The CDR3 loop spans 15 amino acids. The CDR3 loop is CASSEGTGGADTQYF. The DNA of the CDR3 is TGTGCCAGCAGTGAAGGGACAGGGGGCGCAGATACGCAGTATTTT.

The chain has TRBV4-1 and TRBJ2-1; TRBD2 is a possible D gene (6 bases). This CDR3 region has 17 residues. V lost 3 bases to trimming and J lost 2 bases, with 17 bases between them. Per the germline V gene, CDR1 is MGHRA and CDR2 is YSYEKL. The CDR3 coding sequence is TGCGCCAGCAGCCAGCTCCTAGCGCCCGGCGCCTACAATGAGCAGTTCTTC. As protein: CASSQLLAPGAYNEQFF.

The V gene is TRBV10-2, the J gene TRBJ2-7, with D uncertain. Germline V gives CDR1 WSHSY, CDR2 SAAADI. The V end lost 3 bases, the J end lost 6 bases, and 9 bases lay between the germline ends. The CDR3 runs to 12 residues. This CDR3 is CASSDINPEQYF. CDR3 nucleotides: TGCGCCAGCAGTGATATAAATCCCGAGCAGTACTTC.

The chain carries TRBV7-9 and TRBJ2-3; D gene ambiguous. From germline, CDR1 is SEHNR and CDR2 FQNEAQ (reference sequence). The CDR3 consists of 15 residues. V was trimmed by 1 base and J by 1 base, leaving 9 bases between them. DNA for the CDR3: TGTGCCAGCAGCTTAGTTGAGCAGCGCACAGATACGCAGTATTTT. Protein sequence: CASSLVEQRTDTQYF.

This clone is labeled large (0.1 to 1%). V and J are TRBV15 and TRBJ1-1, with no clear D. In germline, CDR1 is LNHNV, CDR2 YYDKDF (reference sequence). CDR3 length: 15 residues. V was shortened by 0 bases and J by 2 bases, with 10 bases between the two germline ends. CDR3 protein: CATSRDRAPNTEAFF. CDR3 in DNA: TGTGCCACCAGCAGAGATAGGGCGCCAAACACTGAAGCTTTCTTT.

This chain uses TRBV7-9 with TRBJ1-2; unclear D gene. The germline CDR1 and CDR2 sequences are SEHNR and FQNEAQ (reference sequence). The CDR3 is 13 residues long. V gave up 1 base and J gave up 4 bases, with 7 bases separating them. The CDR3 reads CASSLDAVYGYTF. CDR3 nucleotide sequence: TGTGCCAGCAGCTTAGACGCGGTCTATGGCTACACCTTC.

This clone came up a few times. The chain's CDR3 is CASSIGSEQYF. CDR3 DNA: TGTGCCAGCTCAATTGGGAGCGAGCAGTACTTC. This chain links TRBV18 with TRBJ2-7; TRBD2 might be the D (5 bases). From germline, CDR1 is KGHSH and CDR2 LQKENI. Deletions cut 5 bases from V and 6 bases from J, with 8 bases between. This CDR3 is 11 amino acids long.